Listed below are T cell receptor beta chains from one sample, sequenced in a study of blood T cell repertoires in COVID-19. Profiling relied on immunoSEQ multiplex PCR, and the TCRdb table lists in-frame clones only, not all of them. The data contain 110,000 to 150,000 clones, 75% to 90% of them singletons. Sequencing was carried out using PBMCs or T cells enriched from blood (not recorded which). The receptors shown here come from a man aged 50 to 59 who had recovered from COVID-19. Both conserved end residues are part of each CDR3. A D gene is named only where the DNA matches it firmly. Clone sizes are given selectively: once, few, many, or a class where the clone is expanded.

D	V	size	J	DNA	CDR3
.	TRBV27	.	TRBJ2-7	TGTGCCAGCAGTCACTCCTACAGGGATGAATACGAGCAGTACTTC	CASSHSYRDEYEQYF
.	TRBV27	.	TRBJ1-1	TGTGCCAGCAGATTCAGGGGACCGAACACTGAAGCTTTCTTT	CASRFRGPNTEAFF
.	TRBV28	.	TRBJ1-2	TGTGCCAGCAGCTCAGGGTCTGCGATTTATGGCTACACCTTC	CASSSGSAIYGYTF
TRBD1	TRBV24-1	.	TRBJ1-5	TGTGCCACCAGTTCAGGGGGCCAGCCCCAGCATTTT	CATSSGGQPQHF
.	TRBV7-9	.	TRBJ1-1	TGTGCCAGCAGCTTTTCCAATTCTAGGGGCACTGAAGCTTTCTTT	CASSFSNSRGTEAFF
TRBD1	TRBV6-5	.	TRBJ1-3	TGTGCCAGCAGCCCGCGACAGGGTTTAACCATATATTTT	CASSPRQGLTIYF
.	TRBV24-1	.	TRBJ1-2	TGTGCCACCAGTGACCCACAGGGTTTGGACTATGGCTACACCTTC	CATSDPQGLDYGYTF
.	TRBV10-3	once	TRBJ1-3	TGTGCCATCAGTGAGAAGGGGAACACCATATATTTT	CAISEKGNTIYF
TRBD1	TRBV19	.	TRBJ2-7	TGTGCCAGTAGTACATCAGGGGGAAGCTCCTACGAGCAGTACTTC	CASSTSGGSSYEQYF
.	TRBV12-3/TRBV12-4	.	TRBJ1-1	TGTGCCAGCAGTTTACGAGACTGGACTGAAGCTTTCTTT	CASSLRDWTEAFF
TRBD1	TRBV13	.	TRBJ1-4	TGTGCCAGCAGCCGGACAGGGGCTGAAAAACTGTTTTTT	CASSRTGAEKLFF
TRBD1	TRBV4-3	.	TRBJ1-2	TGCGCCAGCAGCCAAGATGTTTCCCGTACAGGGGTTTATGGCTACACCTTC	CASSQDVSRTGVYGYTF
.	TRBV5-1	.	TRBJ2-4	TGCGCCAGCAGCTTGCCGGGGGTGGACATTCAGTACTTC	CASSLPGVDIQYF
.	TRBV3-1/TRBV3-2	.	TRBJ2-7	TGTGCCAGCAGCCCGGGACTCCCTGCCGAGCAGTACTTC	CASSPGLPAEQYF
TRBD2	TRBV4-2	.	TRBJ2-4	TGTGCCAGCAGCCGTGGGACTACCGAAAAAAACATTCAGTACTTC	CASSRGTTEKNIQYF